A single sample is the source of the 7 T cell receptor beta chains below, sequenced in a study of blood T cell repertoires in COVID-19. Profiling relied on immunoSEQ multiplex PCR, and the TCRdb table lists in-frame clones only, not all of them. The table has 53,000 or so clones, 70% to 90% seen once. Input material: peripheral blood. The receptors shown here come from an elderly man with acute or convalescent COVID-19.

CDR3 sequence reads: CASNHRGRSSGYTF. Written as DNA, the CDR3 is TGTGCCAGTAACCACAGGGGTAGGAGTAGTGGCTACACCTTC. The chain has TRBV19 and TRBJ1-2; 7 positions agree with TRBD1. The trim removed 7 bases at V and 7 bases at J, leaving 12 bases unmatched. This CDR3 has 14 residues. CDR1 LNHDA and CDR2 SQIVND come from the germline V gene (reference sequence).

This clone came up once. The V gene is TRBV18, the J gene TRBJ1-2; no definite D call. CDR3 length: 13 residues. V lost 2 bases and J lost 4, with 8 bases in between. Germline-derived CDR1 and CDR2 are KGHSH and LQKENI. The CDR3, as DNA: TGTGCCAGCTCACCAGGTGCAGGCTATGGCTACACCTTC. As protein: CASSPGAGYGYTF.

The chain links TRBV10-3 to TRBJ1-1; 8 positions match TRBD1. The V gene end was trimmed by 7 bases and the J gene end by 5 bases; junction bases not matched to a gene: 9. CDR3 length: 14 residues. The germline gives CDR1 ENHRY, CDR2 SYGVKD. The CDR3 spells CAITATGDWTEAFF. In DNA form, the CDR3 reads TGTGCCATCACCGCGACAGGGGACTGGACTGAAGCTTTCTTT.

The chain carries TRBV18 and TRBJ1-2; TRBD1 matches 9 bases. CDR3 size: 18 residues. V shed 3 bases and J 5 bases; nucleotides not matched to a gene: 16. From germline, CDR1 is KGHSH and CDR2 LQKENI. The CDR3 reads CASSPPGQGRAGQYGYTF. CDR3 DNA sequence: TGTGCCAGCTCACCTCCCGGACAGGGGAGGGCTGGGCAATATGGCTACACCTTC.

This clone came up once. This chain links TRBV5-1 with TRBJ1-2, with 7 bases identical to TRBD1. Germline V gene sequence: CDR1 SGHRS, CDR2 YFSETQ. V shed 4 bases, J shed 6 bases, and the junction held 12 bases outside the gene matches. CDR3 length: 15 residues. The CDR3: CASSRGTEARHGYTF. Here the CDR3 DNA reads TGCGCCAGCAGCAGGGGGACAGAGGCTAGGCATGGCTACACCTTC.

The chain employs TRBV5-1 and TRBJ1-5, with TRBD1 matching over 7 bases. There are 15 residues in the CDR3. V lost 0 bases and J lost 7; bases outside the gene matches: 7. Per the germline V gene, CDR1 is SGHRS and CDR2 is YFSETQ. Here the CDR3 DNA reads TGCGCCAGCAGCTTGGCAGGGGTCAGGGGGCAGCCCCAGCATTTT. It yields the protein CASSLAGVRGQPQHF.

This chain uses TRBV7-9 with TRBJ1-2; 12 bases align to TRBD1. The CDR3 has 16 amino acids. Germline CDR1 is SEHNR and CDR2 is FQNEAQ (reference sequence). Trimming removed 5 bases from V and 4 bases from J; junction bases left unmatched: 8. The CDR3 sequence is CASSLVGGQGAYGYTF. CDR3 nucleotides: TGTGCCAGCAGCCTAGTTGGGGGACAGGGGGCCTATGGCTACACCTTC.